This entry lists 15 T cell receptor beta chains sequenced from one sample in a study of shared clonotypes between healthy human individuals (dated by TCRdb to the early 2020s). Receptor libraries were prepared by the immunoSEQ multiplex PCR assay. The clones in this table, taken by TCRdb from immuneACCESS, are in-frame only. Not every clone is retained; where verified, under half of the shortfall comes from an unresolved V gene, and the cause of the rest is unknown. The table for this sample lists hundreds of thousands of clones; around 73% of them were counted only once. Jointly, the top ten make up about 1.8% of the sample. Source material: memory CD4+ T cells sorted from blood. Reading the label with the study, this specimen's cell subset or site is: CD45RA-negative fraction. Receptors were obtained from a woman aged 25 to 39 in good health.

The gene calls are TRBV28 and TRBJ2-7; the D gene could be TRBD1 or TRBD2 (5 bases each). V was cut by 3 bases and J by 4 bases, with 13 bases left in between. The germline V gene has CDR1 MDHEN and CDR2 SYDVKM. The length of the CDR3 is 14 residues. The CDR3 spells CASSFGVGDYEQYF. The CDR3 DNA sequence: TGTGCCAGCAGTTTTGGGGTGGGGGATTACGAGCAGTACTTC.

This clone was counted only a few times. The chain uses TRBV7-3 and TRBJ2-2, with 9 positions matching TRBD1. The germline V gene has CDR1 SGHTA and CDR2 FQGTGA. V shed 3 bases and J 4 bases; nucleotides not matched to a gene: 3. This CDR3 comprises 15 residues. As DNA, the CDR3 is TGTGCCAGCAGCTTGACAGGGGGACTCACCGGGGAGCTGTTTTTT. It translates to CASSLTGGLTGELFF.

This clone occurred once. The chain combines TRBV7-9 with TRBJ2-3; perhaps TRBD2 as D (6 bases). Trimming took 5 bases from V and 0 from J, leaving 15 bases between them. The germline V gene encodes CDR1 SEHNR and CDR2 FQNEAQ (reference sequence). This CDR3 is built from 16 residues. The CDR3 bases are TGTGCCAGCAGCAAATTTATAGCGGCTAGCACAGATACGCAGTATTTT. It encodes CASSKFIAASTDTQYF.

The rearrangement links TRBV7-9 to TRBJ1-4, with a possible D match to TRBD1 (5 bases). V lost 1 base and J lost 8, with 14 bases in between. The CDR3 contains 15 residues. Germline V gives CDR1 SEHNR, CDR2 FQNEAQ (reference sequence). CDR3 in DNA: TGTGCCAGCAGCTTAGGAGCGAGTGGGGCGGAAAAACTGTTTTTT. Encoded protein: CASSLGASGAEKLFF.

This chain connects TRBV6-1 to TRBJ2-7; perhaps TRBD1 as D (6 bases). Germline V gene lookup returns CDR1 MNHNS and CDR2 SASEGT. CDR3 length equals 15 residues. V lost 6 bases and J lost 2, with 17 bases in between. The CDR3 region has the DNA TGTGCCAGCAGGCGACAGGAAGGCCCAACCTACGAGCAGTACTTC. Translated: CASRRQEGPTYEQYF.

This clone appeared once. The chain employs TRBV11-3 and TRBJ2-7; D may correspond to TRBD1 or TRBD2 (5 bases each). The germline gives CDR1 SGHNT, CDR2 YENEEA. Between the trimmed V and J ends, which lost 6 bases and 4 bases, there was a span of 16 bases. This CDR3 has 14 amino acids. CDR3 loop: CASRPGTHLYEQYF. CDR3 bases: TGTGCCAGCAGACCCGGGACCCACCTTTACGAGCAGTACTTC. Full variable domain (outside the CDR3, taken from reference TRBV11-3 and TRBJ2-7): EAGVVQSPRYKIIEKKQPVAFWCNPISGHNTLYWYLQNLGQGPELLIRYENEEAVDDSQLPKDRFSAERLKGVDSTLKIQPAELGDSAVYLCASRPGTHLYEQYFGPGTRLTVT.

The gene calls are TRBV6-5 and TRBJ1-1; no firm D call. CDR3 length: 14 residues. Germline V gives CDR1 MNHEY, CDR2 SVGAGI. V shed 2 bases and J shed 4 bases, with 11 bases lying between them. The CDR3 DNA reads TGTGCCAGCAGTTACGACCCGAAGGGCACTGAAGCTTTCTTT. It is translated as CASSYDPKGTEAFF.

V is TRBV29-1 and J is TRBJ2-1; D could derive from TRBD1 or TRBD2 (6 bases each). The CDR3 totals 11 residues. V gave up 5 bases and J gave up 11 bases, with 13 bases separating them. Germline CDR1 and CDR2: SQVTM and ANQGSEA. Written as DNA, the CDR3 is TGCAGCGTTTATAGGGGGGAGCAGCAGTTCTTC. This encodes CSVYRGEQQFF.

This rearrangement joins TRBV10-1 to TRBJ2-2; D is possibly TRBD2 (5 bases). Germline V CDR1 and CDR2: WNHNN, SYGVQD (reference sequence). The CDR3 consists of 13 residues. V shed 7 bases and J shed 5 bases, with 11 bases lying between them. For the CDR3, the DNA is TGCGCCAGCAATCGGGAACCAACCGGGGAGCTGTTTTTT. Its translation: CASNREPTGELFF.

Remarks on this clone: The sample contains more than one DNA sequence encoding this CDR3. The chain links TRBV29-1 to TRBJ1-5, with D possibly TRBD1 on 5 matching bases. V was shortened by 6 bases and J by 0 bases, with 6 bases between the two germline ends. Germline V gene data show CDR1 as SQVTM and CDR2 as ANQGSEA. The CDR3 is 12 residues long. The CDR3 reads CSVRDSNQPQHF. CDR3 in DNA: TGCAGCGTCAGGGATAGCAATCAGCCCCAGCATTTT.

The J gene is TRBJ2-3, the V gene TRBV5-1; no clear D. The CDR3 spans 15 residues. Trimming stripped 0 bases from V and 0 bases from J, with 8 bases between. Germline values: CDR1 SGHRS, CDR2 YFSETQ. The CDR3 loop reads CASSLAAKSTDTQYF. The CDR3 DNA is TGCGCCAGCAGCTTGGCGGCTAAAAGCACAGATACGCAGTATTTT. Drawing the rest from reference TRBV5-1 and TRBJ2-3, the complete variable domain is KAGVTQTPRYLIKTRGQQVTLSCSPISGHRSVSWYQQTPGQGLQFLFEYFSETQRNKGNFPGRFSGRQFSNSRSEMNVSTLELGDSALYLCASSLAAKSTDTQYFGPGTRLTVL.

The V call is TRBV4-1, the J call TRBJ2-2; 10 nucleotides match TRBD2. V was clipped by 4 bases and J by 1 base; unmatched bases: 6. Germline CDR1 is MGHRA and CDR2 is YSYEKL. The CDR3 spans 17 residues. The CDR3 nucleotides are TGCGCCAGCAGCCGGACCCGGACTAGCGGGAACACCGGGGAGCTGTTTTTT. Encoded protein: CASSRTRTSGNTGELFF.

This clone was picked up one time. The chain is built from TRBV5-1 and TRBJ1-2, with a possible D match to TRBD1 (5 bases). CDR3 length: 14 residues. Germline CDR1 is SGHRS and CDR2 is YFSETQ. V shed 4 bases and J shed 1 base, with 11 bases lying between them. The CDR3 nucleotides read TGCGCCAGCAGCGGGGACGGATATAACTATGGCTACACCTTC. Residues: CASSGDGYNYGYTF. Full variable domain (remainder filled in from reference TRBV5-1 and TRBJ1-2): KAGVTQTPRYLIKTRGQQVTLSCSPISGHRSVSWYQQTPGQGLQFLFEYFSETQRNKGNFPGRFSGRQFSNSRSEMNVSTLELGDSALYLCASSGDGYNYGYTFGSGTRLTVV.

The rearrangement joins TRBV7-2 to TRBJ2-7, with D possibly being TRBD2 (5 bases). V was pared by 2 bases and J by 6 bases, with 5 bases between. The CDR3 length is 11 residues. The V gene's germline CDR1 is SGHTA and CDR2 FQGNSA. The CDR3 is CASSLRGEQYF. The CDR3 DNA follows: TGTGCCAGCAGCTTACGGGGCGAGCAGTACTTC. The variable domain in full, completed from reference TRBV7-2 and TRBJ2-7, reads GAGVSQSPSNKVTEKGKDVELRCDPISGHTALYWYRQSLGQGLEFLIYFQGNSAPDKSGLPSDRFSAERTGGSVSTLTIQRTQQEDSAVYLCASSLRGEQYFGPGTRLTVT.

The chain uses TRBV5-1 and TRBJ2-6; D may match TRBD1 or TRBD2 (5 bases each). V lost 1 base and J 4 bases, leaving 15 bases between the germline ends. The CDR3 has 17 amino acids. Germline V lookup: CDR1 SGHRS, CDR2 YFSETQ. The CDR3 spells CASSLSGTFSGANVLTF. The CDR3 coding sequence is TGCGCCAGCAGCTTGTCCGGGACCTTTTCCGGGGCCAACGTCCTGACTTTC.